The T cell receptor beta chain described here comes from a study of control samples from healthy donors and cancer patients. Per the germline V gene, CDR1 is MGHRA and CDR2 is YSYEKL. The CDR3 has 14 amino acids. Trimming shortened V by 4 bases and J by 2 bases, and 11 bases separated the two germline ends. TCRdb keeps only in-frame clones here, not all; method: immunoSEQ multiplex PCR. The sample carries roughly 80,000 clones, 92% recorded once. The chain uses TRBV4-1 and TRBJ1-2; D ambiguous. The clonotype originates from a woman aged 55-75 years in good health. Sequenced input: blood. The DNA for the CDR3 is TGCGCCAGCAGCCGGCCAGATGGGAACTATGGCTACACCTTC. It translates to CASSRPDGNYGYTF.